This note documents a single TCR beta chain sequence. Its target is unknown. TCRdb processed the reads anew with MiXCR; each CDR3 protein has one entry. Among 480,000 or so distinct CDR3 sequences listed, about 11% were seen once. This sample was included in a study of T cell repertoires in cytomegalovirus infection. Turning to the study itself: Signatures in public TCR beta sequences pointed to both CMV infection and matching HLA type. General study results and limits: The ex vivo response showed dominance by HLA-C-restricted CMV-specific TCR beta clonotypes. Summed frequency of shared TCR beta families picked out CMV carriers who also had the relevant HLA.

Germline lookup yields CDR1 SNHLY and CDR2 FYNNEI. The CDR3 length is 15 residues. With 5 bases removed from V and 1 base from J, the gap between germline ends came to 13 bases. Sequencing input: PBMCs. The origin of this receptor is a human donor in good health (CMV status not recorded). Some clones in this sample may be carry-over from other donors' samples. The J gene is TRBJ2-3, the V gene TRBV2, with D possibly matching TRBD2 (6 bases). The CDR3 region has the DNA TGTGCCAGCAGTATCCCGGGACTTCGCACAGATACGCAGTATTTT. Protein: CASSIPGLRTDTQYF.